A single sample gave rise to the 14 T cell receptor beta chains below, sequenced in a study of blood T cell repertoires in COVID-19. The protocol was immunoSEQ multiplex PCR, while the TCRdb copy is restricted to in-frame clones and leaves out a portion. The sample has about 130,000 clones, over 75% seen once. What was sequenced was peripheral blood. The source is a human donor in a cohort sampled during active COVID-19.

The V call is TRBV3-1 (or the pseudogene TRBV3-2), the J call TRBJ1-2; 7 nucleotides match TRBD1. The length of the CDR3 is 16 residues. V lost 1 base and J lost 0; bases outside the gene matches: 5. Germline V CDR1 and CDR2: LGHDT, YNNKEL (reference sequence). In DNA, the CDR3 is TGTGCCAGCAGCCAAGGAGGGGGCACAGCTAACTATGGCTACACCTTC. Translated: CASSQGGGTANYGYTF.

The chain recombines TRBV19 with TRBJ2-1; 8 nucleotides match TRBD1. The CDR3 sequence is 13 residues long. With 1 base clipped from V and 7 bases from J, the junction kept 0 bases outside the gene matches. Germline V gene sequence: CDR1 LNHDA, CDR2 SQIVND (reference sequence). In DNA, the CDR3 is TGTGCCAGTAGTATAGGGACAGGGAATGAGCAGTTCTTC. Amino acid sequence: CASSIGTGNEQFF.

This chain links TRBV9 with TRBJ2-1, with D possibly being TRBD2 (5 bases). The germline V gene has CDR1 SGDLS and CDR2 YYNGEE. Trimming took 0 bases from V and 5 from J, leaving 12 bases between them. This CDR3 region has 15 residues. The CDR3 sequence is CASSVGVSANNEQFF. Here the CDR3 DNA reads TGTGCCAGCAGCGTAGGGGTTAGCGCCAACAATGAGCAGTTCTTC. Together with reference TRBV9 and TRBJ2-1, the CDR3 gives the full variable domain: DSGVTQTPKHLITATGQRVTLRCSPRSGDLSVYWYQQSLDQGLQFLIQYYNGEERAKGNILERFSAQQFPDLHSELNLSSLELGDSALYFCASSVGVSANNEQFFGPGTRLTVL.

The chain recombines TRBV6-5 with TRBJ2-7; 8 bases agree with TRBD1. The CDR3 loop spans 14 amino acids. Germline trimming cut 3 bases from V and 2 bases from J; bases unmatched to any gene: 3. Per the germline V gene, CDR1 is MNHEY and CDR2 is SVGAGI. The CDR3 region has the DNA TGTGCCAGCAGTTATGGACAGGGTCCCTACGAGCAGTACTTC. Its protein product is CASSYGQGPYEQYF.

The chain recombines TRBV25-1 with TRBJ2-2; D is possibly TRBD1 (5 bases). Germline assignment: CDR1 MGHDK and CDR2 SYGVNS. The V end was cut by 6 bases, the J end by 10 bases, with 9 bases between. The CDR3 consists of 11 residues. The CDR3, as DNA: TGTGCCAGCAGACAAGGGGAGGAGCTGTTTTTT. As protein: CASRQGEELFF.

V usage is TRBV7-2 and J usage is TRBJ2-7; 10 bases are a match to TRBD1. Per germline, CDR1 SGHTA and CDR2 FQGNSA. The CDR3 spans 15 residues. V lost 5 bases to trimming and J lost 0 bases; unmatched junction nucleotides: 4. The CDR3 is CASSPGQGSSYEQYF. CDR3 in DNA: TGTGCCAGCAGCCCGGGACAGGGGAGCTCCTACGAGCAGTACTTC.

CDR3 in DNA: TGTGCCAGCAGCTTTAGCGGGAGGGACACAGATACGCAGTATTTT. Its protein is CASSFSGRDTDTQYF. V usage is TRBV7-8 and J usage is TRBJ2-3; 11 bases fit TRBD2. The CDR3 sequence is 15 residues long. V gave up 3 bases and J gave up 2 bases; unmatched junction bases: 1. CDR1 is SGHVS and CDR2 is FQNEAQ in the germline V gene.

J is TRBJ2-4 and V is TRBV15; D is unclear. CDR3 length: 16 amino acids. Per the germline V gene, CDR1 is LNHNV and CDR2 is YYDKDF (reference sequence). V lost 1 base and J lost 0, with 10 bases in between. The CDR3 DNA is TGTGCCACCAGCAGAGGAGGAACACTAGCCAAAAACATTCAGTACTTC. It yields the protein CATSRGGTLAKNIQYF.

The V gene is TRBV11-1, the J gene TRBJ2-7; 14 bases are a match to TRBD2. Germline V gives CDR1 SGHAT, CDR2 FQDESV (reference sequence). This CDR3 contains 15 residues. With V trimmed by 3 bases and J by 6 bases, 4 bases remained unmatched. CDR3 in amino acids: CASSFGLAGGFEQYF. CDR3 DNA sequence: TGTGCCAGCAGCTTCGGACTAGCGGGGGGATTCGAGCAGTACTTC.

The genes are TRBV29-1 and TRBJ1-2; D may be TRBD1 (6 bases). Trimming pared 4 bases from V and 7 bases from J, leaving 16 bases between. This CDR3 is built from 13 residues. CDR1 is SQVTM and CDR2 is ANQGSEA in the germline V gene. DNA for the CDR3: TGCAGCGTTGCCGGGACACTCGCCGCTGGCTACACCTTC. It encodes CSVAGTLAAGYTF.

The V call is TRBV28, the J call TRBJ1-2; D gene unclear. From germline, CDR1 is MDHEN and CDR2 SYDVKM. The CDR3 sequence is 11 residues long. V lost 5 bases and J lost 8, with 9 bases in between. The CDR3 coding sequence is TGTGCCAGCAGTAGCCCCCGCGGCTACACCTTC. This sequence encodes CASSSPRGYTF.

The chain employs TRBV2 and TRBJ2-5, with 7 bases identical to TRBD1. CDR1 and CDR2 (germline): SNHLY, FYNNEI. This CDR3 has 13 residues. The V and J ends lost 5 bases and 5 bases, in that order; junction bases with no gene match: 5. CDR3 nucleotides: TGTGCCAGCAGTTTTGACAGGGATGAGACCCAGTACTTC. Its protein product is CASSFDRDETQYF.

The gene calls are TRBV21-1 and TRBJ1-5. TRBV21-1 is shown as a pseudogene. The CDR3 is 17 amino acids. CDR3 sequence: CASSKGVELFSNQPQHF. The CDR3 coding sequence is TGTGCCAGCAGCAAAGGGGTGGAGCTATTTAGCAATCAGCCCCAGCATTTT.

The J gene is TRBJ2-7, the V gene TRBV7-2, with 9 bases lining up with TRBD2. The CDR3 spans 15 residues. CDR1 and CDR2 from the germline V gene are SGHTA and FQGNSA. V shed 7 bases, J shed 3 bases, and the junction held 10 bases outside the gene matches. DNA for the CDR3: TGTGCCAGCACCTACTTAGCGGGGGTAAGCTACGAGCAGTACTTC. This gives the protein CASTYLAGVSYEQYF.